These 3 T cell receptor beta chains originate from one sample sequenced in a study of T cell responses to AZD1222 COVID-19 vaccine. Profiled with immunoSEQ multiplex PCR; TCRdb holds only in-frame clones, not every one. The repertoire has approximately 100,000 clones, 80% to 95% of them found once; the top ten carry approximately 4.8%. The material was peripheral blood, obtained on day 0 of AZD1222 vaccination. Receptors originate from an adult in good health.

This clone occurred once. The chain links TRBV19 to TRBJ2-7; D remains unclear. Trimming removed 0 bases from V and 6 bases from J, with 12 bases in between. The CDR3 has 14 amino acids. Germline V gives CDR1 LNHDA, CDR2 SQIVND (reference sequence). The CDR3: CASSIDSSGSEQYF. CDR3 DNA: TGTGCCAGTAGTATAGACAGCTCAGGTTCCGAGCAGTACTTC.

The chain combines TRBV5-4 with TRBJ2-2; D assignment may be TRBD1 or TRBD2 (5 bases each). Germline V gene data show CDR1 as SGHNT and CDR2 as YYREEE (reference sequence). V lost 4 bases, J lost 1 base, and 11 bases lay in between. The CDR3 loop spans 15 amino acids. The CDR3 nucleotides are TGTGCCAGCAGCACCGGGACGGTGAACACCGGGGAGCTGTTTTTT. It encodes CASSTGTVNTGELFF.

CDR3 DNA sequence: TGTGCCAGCAGCAAGCCCGGGACAGGGGGCGTTAGCATTCAGTACTTC. It specifies CASSKPGTGGVSIQYF. This chain links TRBV3-1 (or the pseudogene TRBV3-2) with TRBJ2-4, with 12 bases identical to TRBD1. CDR3 length: 16 amino acids. V lost 5 bases and J lost 9; bases outside the gene matches: 11. The germline CDR1 and CDR2 sequences are LGHDT and YNNKEL (reference sequence).